These T cell receptor beta chains were read from a single sample in a study of Graves' ophthalmopathy and Graves' hyperthyroidism. TCRdb passed the multiplex PCR reads through MiXCR, listing each CDR3 protein once. The sample shows about 700,000 distinct CDR3 sequences, 40% of them seen only once. The material sequenced was peripheral blood. The source of these receptors is an adult man with Graves' ophthalmopathy. Both conserved end residues are part of each CDR3. The D gene is left open where the match is weak. Some rows have no size entry. The others give once, few or many, or a class for an expanded clone.

v_call,j_call,d_call,clone_size,cdr3_nt,cdr3_aa
TRBV11-2,TRBJ1-2,NA,NA,TGTGCCAGCAGCTCGATCGGGGGGAGCGGCTACACCTTC,CASSSIGGSGYTF
TRBV2,TRBJ2-5,TRBD1,NA,TGTGCCAGCAGTTTGACAGGGGGCCCTGGCCAAGAGACCCAGTACTTC,CASSLTGGPGQETQYF
TRBV14,TRBJ2-7,NA,NA,TGTGCCAGCAGCCAAGTACTCGAGCACGAGCAGTACTTC,CASSQVLEHEQYF
TRBV29-1,TRBJ2-2,TRBD2,NA,TGCAGCGTTCCGGGACTAGCGGGGGGGCCGGCCGGGGAGCTGTTTTTT,CSVPGLAGGPAGELFF
TRBV20-1,TRBJ2-7,TRBD1,few,TGCAGTGCTAGATACGACAGGGTCCACGAGCAGTACTTC,CSARYDRVHEQYF
TRBV29-1,TRBJ2-2,NA,NA,TGCAGCGTTGAAGTCAACTCGAACACCGGGGAGCCGTTTTTT,CSVEVNSNTGEPFF
TRBV10-3,TRBJ2-5,TRBD1,many,TGTGCCATCAGTGAGGCAGGACAGGGGGGAGAGACCCAGTACTTC,CAISEAGQGGETQYF
TRBV7-9,TRBJ1-2,NA,many,TGTGCCAGCAGCTTACGCTGGGACAAGTACTATGGCTACACCTTC,CASSLRWDKYYGYTF
TRBV10-3,TRBJ1-2,NA,NA,TGTGCCAGCAGTTACGAGGGACGGGCCAACTATGGCTACACCTTC,CASSYEGRANYGYTF
TRBV14,TRBJ1-1,NA,NA,TGTGCCAGCAGCCCCCGGTTGGCCGGGAACACTGAAGCTTTCTTT,CASSPRLAGNTEAFF
TRBV7-2,TRBJ1-2,NA,many,TGTGCCAGCAGCTTAGTCAGGAACGCAGCATATGGCTACACCTTC,CASSLVRNAAYGYTF
TRBV19,TRBJ1-2,TRBD1,many,TGTGCCAGTAGTCCCCAGGGACAGGGGGCTTGGTATGGCTACACCTTC,CASSPQGQGAWYGYTF